The rows below give T cell receptor beta chains drawn from one sample of a study of blood T cells in healthy people across ages. MiXCR, applied by TCRdb to the 5' RACE reads, yields one record per CDR3 protein. Of more than 1.4 million distinct CDR3 sequences listed, around 42% are singletons. The sequenced sample was blood. The receptors shown here come from a woman between 18 and 29 years old in good health. The CDR3 runs from the conserved cysteine through the conserved F or W. The listing skips clone size in some rows; elsewhere it reads once, few, many or a size class.

v_call	clone_size	j_call	cdr3_aa
TRBV20-1	NA	TRBJ1-1	CSARVSPTLNTEAFF
TRBV7-8	few	TRBJ1-2	CASSSYRVTDYGYTF
TRBV3-1	NA	TRBJ1-4	CASSPPTGAGEKLFF
TRBV12-3/TRBV12-4	few	TRBJ1-1	CASSSYRETEAFF
TRBV4-1	few	TRBJ2-7	CASSQDRQGGYEQYF
TRBV2	NA	TRBJ1-2	CANKEETAGYGYTF
TRBV29-1	many	TRBJ2-7	CSVQGASPYEQYF
TRBV7-9	many	TRBJ2-1	CASSPSANEQFF
TRBV4-1	few	TRBJ1-1	CASSQLHRGPEAFF
TRBV20-1	NA	TRBJ1-1	CSAKPPTVNTEAFF
TRBV3-1	NA	TRBJ1-6	CASTDFSGNNSPLHF
TRBV7-9	NA	TRBJ1-6	CASSRTDGNSPPHF
TRBV4-1	NA	TRBJ2-7	CASSHGAVGLLFYEQYF
TRBV2	NA	TRBJ1-1	CANREESTGKTEAFF
TRBV27	many	TRBJ1-2	CASSLEGNYGYTF
TRBV12-3/TRBV12-4	few	TRBJ1-4	CASSLGGQTNEKLFF
TRBV10-3	many	TRBJ2-1	CAINPDRSSYNEQFF
TRBV12-3/TRBV12-4	NA	TRBJ2-1	CASGQGEYNEQFF
TRBV27	NA	TRBJ2-6	CASSLVRVGANVLTF
TRBV28	few	TRBJ2-3	CASSSAGARTLSTDTQYF
TRBV6-1	few	TRBJ1-5	CASSEARGSNQPQHF
TRBV20-1	few	TRBJ1-1	CSAREGLRNTEAFF
TRBV2	NA	TRBJ1-5	CASSREGVQPQHF
TRBV6-1	NA	TRBJ1-2	CASSRPGPGDYGYTF
TRBV2	NA	TRBJ2-3	CASTGGTGVPDTQYF
TRBV5-1	NA	TRBJ2-5	CASSFFPGQSQETQYF
TRBV4-1	NA	TRBJ2-7	CASSQAKRGAYEQYF
TRBV27	NA	TRBJ1-2	CASRRTGDDGYTF
TRBV21-1	NA	TRBJ1-5	CASSLRPGWGQPQHF
TRBV7-2	NA	TRBJ2-6	CASSYGRGQGITGANVLTF
TRBV29-1	few	TRBJ2-1	CSVAPSGAAEQFF
TRBV7-9	few	TRBJ2-1	CASSLLGLAGAGEQFF
TRBV27	few	TRBJ2-7	CASSRTFGPYEQYF
TRBV7-2	few	TRBJ1-2	CASIQRGGPRLNYGYTF
TRBV20-1	NA	TRBJ2-7	CSARDQSRVSEQYF